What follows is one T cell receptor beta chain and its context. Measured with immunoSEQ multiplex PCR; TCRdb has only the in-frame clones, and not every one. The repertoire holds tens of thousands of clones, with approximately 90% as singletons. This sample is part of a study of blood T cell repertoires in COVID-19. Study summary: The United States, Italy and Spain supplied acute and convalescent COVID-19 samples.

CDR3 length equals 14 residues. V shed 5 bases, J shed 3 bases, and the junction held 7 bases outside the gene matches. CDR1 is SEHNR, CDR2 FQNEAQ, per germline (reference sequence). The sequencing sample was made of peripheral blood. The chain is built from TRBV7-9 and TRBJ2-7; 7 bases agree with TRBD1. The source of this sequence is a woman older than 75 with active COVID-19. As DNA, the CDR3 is TGTGCCAGCAGCCTCCGGGACAGCCACTACGAGCAGTACTTC. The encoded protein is CASSLRDSHYEQYF.